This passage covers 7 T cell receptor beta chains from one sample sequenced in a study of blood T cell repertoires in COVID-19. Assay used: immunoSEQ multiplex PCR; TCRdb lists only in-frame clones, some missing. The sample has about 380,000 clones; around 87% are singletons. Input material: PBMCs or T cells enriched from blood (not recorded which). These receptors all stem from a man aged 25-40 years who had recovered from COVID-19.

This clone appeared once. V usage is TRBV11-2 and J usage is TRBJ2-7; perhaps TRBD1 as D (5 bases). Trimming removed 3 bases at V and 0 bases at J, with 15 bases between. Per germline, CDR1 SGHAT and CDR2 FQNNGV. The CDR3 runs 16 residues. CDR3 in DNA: TGTGCCAGCAGCTTTCCAGGACATATTACCTCCTACGAGCAGTACTTC. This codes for CASSFPGHITSYEQYF.

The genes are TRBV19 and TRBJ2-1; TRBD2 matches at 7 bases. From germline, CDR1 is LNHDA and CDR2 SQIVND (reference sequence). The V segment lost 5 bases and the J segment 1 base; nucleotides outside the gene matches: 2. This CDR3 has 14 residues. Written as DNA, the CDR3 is TGTGCCAGTAGTGGGGGGGGTTCCTACAATGAGCAGTTCTTC. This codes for CASSGGGSYNEQFF.

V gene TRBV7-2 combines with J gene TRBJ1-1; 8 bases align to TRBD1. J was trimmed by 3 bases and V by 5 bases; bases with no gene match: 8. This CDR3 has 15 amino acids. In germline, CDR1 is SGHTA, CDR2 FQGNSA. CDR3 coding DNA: TGTGCCAGCAGCGCCTGGACAGGGACGGACACTGAAGCTTTCTTT. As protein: CASSAWTGTDTEAFF. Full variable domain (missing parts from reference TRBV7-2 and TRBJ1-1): GAGVSQSPSNKVTEKGKDVELRCDPISGHTALYWYRQSLGQGLEFLIYFQGNSAPDKSGLPSDRFSAERTGGSVSTLTIQRTQQEDSAVYLCASSAWTGTDTEAFFGQGTRLTVV.

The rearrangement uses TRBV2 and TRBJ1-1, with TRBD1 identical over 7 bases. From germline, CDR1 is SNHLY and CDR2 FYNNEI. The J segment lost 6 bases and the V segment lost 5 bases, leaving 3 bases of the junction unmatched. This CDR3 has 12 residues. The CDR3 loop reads CASSYRGAEAFF. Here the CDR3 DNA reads TGTGCCAGCAGTTACAGGGGCGCTGAAGCTTTCTTT.

The CDR3 region has the DNA TGTGCCAGCTCATCAAATAGGGGGCGCTTCAACGAGCAGTACTTC. Amino acid sequence: CASSSNRGRFNEQYF. The chain employs TRBV18 and TRBJ2-7, with 7 positions matching TRBD1. The germline V gene has CDR1 KGHSH and CDR2 LQKENI. The CDR3 sequence is 15 residues long. The trim removed 5 bases at V and 5 bases at J, leaving 12 bases unmatched.

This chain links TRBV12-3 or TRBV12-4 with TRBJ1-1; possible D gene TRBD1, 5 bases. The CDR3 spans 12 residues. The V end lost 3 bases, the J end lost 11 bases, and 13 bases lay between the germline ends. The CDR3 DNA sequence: TGTGCCAGCAGTTTCGGGCAGGGTAGGGCTTTCTTT. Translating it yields CASSFGQGRAFF.

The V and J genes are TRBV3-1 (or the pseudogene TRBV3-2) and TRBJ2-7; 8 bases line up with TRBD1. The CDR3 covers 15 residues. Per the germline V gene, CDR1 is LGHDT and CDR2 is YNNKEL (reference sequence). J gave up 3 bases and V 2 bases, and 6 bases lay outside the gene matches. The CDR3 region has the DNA TGTGCCAGCAGCCAATACGGGACAGGAGGCTACGAGCAGTACTTC. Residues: CASSQYGTGGYEQYF.